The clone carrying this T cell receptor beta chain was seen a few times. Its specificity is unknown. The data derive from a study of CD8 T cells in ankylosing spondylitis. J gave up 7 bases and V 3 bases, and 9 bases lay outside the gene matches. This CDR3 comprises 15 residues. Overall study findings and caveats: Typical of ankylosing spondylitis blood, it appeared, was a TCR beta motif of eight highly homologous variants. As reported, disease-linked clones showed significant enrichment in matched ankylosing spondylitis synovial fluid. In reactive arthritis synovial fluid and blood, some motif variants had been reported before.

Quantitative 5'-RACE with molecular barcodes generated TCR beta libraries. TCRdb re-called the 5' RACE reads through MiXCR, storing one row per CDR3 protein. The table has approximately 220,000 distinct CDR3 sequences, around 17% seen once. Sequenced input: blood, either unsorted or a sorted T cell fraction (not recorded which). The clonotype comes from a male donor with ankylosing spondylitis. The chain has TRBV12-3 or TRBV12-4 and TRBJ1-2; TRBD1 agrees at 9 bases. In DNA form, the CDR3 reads TGTGCCAGCAGTTTGGGCACAGGGGGCTATCGTGGCTACACCTTC. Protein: CASSLGTGGYRGYTF.